These 19 T cell receptor beta chains were all obtained from the same sample, sequenced in a study of beta chain features in type 1 diabetes. TCRB transcripts that were expressed got sequenced, as all of the isolated RNA had been reverse transcribed. TCRdb keeps only in-frame clones here, not all; method: immunoSEQ multiplex PCR. The table has roughly 730,000 clones, under 15% seen once. The antigens of these receptors remain unknown. Overall study results and limits: Shortening that was moderate but significant affected the TCRB CDR3s of Type 1 diabetes patients in all four CD4+ subsets.

The source material was naive CD4+ T cells from blood. Source of these receptors: a man between 18 and 35 years old with type 1 diabetes.

This clone has only a few counts. The chain combines TRBV30 with TRBJ2-7, with D perhaps TRBD2 (5 bases). V lost 2 bases and J lost 5, with 16 bases in between. The CDR3 totals 14 residues. The germline gives CDR1 GTSNPN, CDR2 SVGIG (reference sequence). The CDR3, as DNA: TGTGCCTGGAGTACCCGTGGACTGAGGGACGAGCAGTACTTC. Protein product: CAWSTRGLRDEQYF.

This clone was counted between two and nine times. V gene TRBV30 combines with J gene TRBJ1-5, with D perhaps matching TRBD1 (5 bases). Germline V gene data show CDR1 as GTSNPN and CDR2 as SVGIG (reference sequence). V was pared by 2 bases and J by 2 bases, with 13 bases between. The CDR3 is 15 amino acids. The CDR3, as DNA: TGTGCCTGGAGTTGGGCAGGGCTGGGCAATCAGCCCCAGCATTTT. Protein sequence: CAWSWAGLGNQPQHF.

The chain employs TRBV10-3 and TRBJ2-6, with D unresolved. Germline CDR1 and CDR2: ENHRY and SYGVKD. V shed 3 bases and J shed 0 bases, with 3 bases lying between them. This CDR3 has 14 amino acids. The CDR3 DNA sequence: TGTGCCATCAGTGAAATCTCTGGGGCCAACGTCCTGACTTTC. It encodes CAISEISGANVLTF.

The V gene is TRBV18, the J gene TRBJ2-6; D might be TRBD2 (6 bases). The CDR3 has 16 residues. Per the germline V gene, CDR1 is KGHSH and CDR2 is LQKENI. Trimming shortened V by 6 bases and J by 0 bases, and 12 bases separated the two germline ends. CDR3 sequence (DNA): TGTGCCAGCTCCCACTCCGGGGGCTCTGGGGCCAACGTCCTGACTTTC. As protein: CASSHSGGSGANVLTF.

This clone appeared a few times. The chain couples TRBV6-1 to TRBJ1-1, with D hard to call. This CDR3 is 13 amino acids long. The V gene lost 2 bases and the J gene lost 0 bases, with 4 bases spanning the gap. From germline, CDR1 is MNHNS and CDR2 SASEGT. CDR3 protein: CASSESVNTEAFF. In DNA, the CDR3 is TGTGCCAGCAGTGAAAGTGTGAACACTGAAGCTTTCTTT.

The chain combines TRBV4-1 with TRBJ2-5, with 7 bases that match TRBD1. CDR1 is MGHRA, CDR2 YSYEKL, per germline. The CDR3 extends over 15 amino acids. The V and J ends lost 1 base and 4 bases, in that order; junction bases with no gene match: 6. The CDR3 protein is CASSQGQGATETQYF. In DNA form, the CDR3 reads TGCGCCAGCAGCCAAGGACAGGGTGCAACAGAGACCCAGTACTTC.

The chain is built from TRBV6-1 and TRBJ2-3; D gene unclear. Trimming removed 7 bases at V and 0 bases at J, with 11 bases between. Germline CDR1 and CDR2: MNHNS and SASEGT. The length of the CDR3 is 14 residues. CDR3 amino acids: CASTPGASTDTQYF. The CDR3 nucleotides are TGTGCCAGCACCCCCGGAGCTAGCACAGATACGCAGTATTTT.

In the case of this clone: Other DNA sequences within the sample encode an identical CDR3. This rearrangement joins TRBV5-4 to TRBJ2-5; 7 nucleotides align to TRBD1. J lost 3 bases, V lost 1 base, and 3 bases had no gene match. The CDR3 consists of 14 residues. Germline V gene lookup returns CDR1 SGHNT and CDR2 YYREEE (reference sequence). Written as DNA, the CDR3 is TGTGCCAGCAGCTTGCAGGGGGTCGAAGAGACCCAGTACTTC. This encodes CASSLQGVEETQYF.

This clone was counted only a few times. The V call is TRBV5-6, the J call TRBJ2-7; D assignment may be TRBD1 or TRBD2 (5 bases each). CDR3 size: 13 residues. Trimming shortened V by 3 bases and J by 2 bases, and 9 bases separated the two germline ends. CDR1 and CDR2 (germline): SGHDT, YYEEEE. The CDR3 DNA sequence: TGTGCCAGCAGCTACGGGGCCACCTACGAGCAGTACTTC. As protein: CASSYGATYEQYF.

V is TRBV5-6 and J is TRBJ1-1, with 7 nucleotides matching TRBD1. CDR3 size: 16 residues. The germline V gene has CDR1 SGHDT and CDR2 YYEEEE. The junction had 11 bases not matched to a gene; V was cut back by 0 bases and J by 6 bases. The CDR3 is CASSLALGTAQPEAFF. The CDR3 region has the DNA TGTGCCAGCAGCTTGGCCCTAGGGACAGCACAACCTGAAGCTTTCTTT.

This clone occurred a few times. J is TRBJ2-6 and V is TRBV7-2; D gene unclear. The CDR3 consists of 13 residues. The V gene's germline CDR1 is SGHTA and CDR2 FQGNSA. V was cut by 3 bases and J by 3 bases, with 3 bases left in between. The CDR3 loop reads CASSLGGANVLTF. The CDR3 coding sequence is TGTGCCAGCAGCTTGGGTGGGGCCAACGTCCTGACTTTC.

V usage is TRBV7-6 and J usage is TRBJ2-1; TRBD1 matches 9 bases. This CDR3 contains 17 residues. Germline CDR1 and CDR2: SGHVS and FNYEAQ. V lost 0 bases and J lost 5; bases outside the gene matches: 8. DNA of the CDR3: TGTGCCAGCAGCTTAGCGGGGACAGGGTCATCGCACAATGAGCAGTTCTTC. This codes for CASSLAGTGSSHNEQFF.

V is TRBV10-3 and J is TRBJ1-2, with 7 positions matching TRBD1. V shed 0 bases and J 4 bases; nucleotides not matched to a gene: 2. Per germline, CDR1 ENHRY and CDR2 SYGVKD. The CDR3 sequence is 14 residues long. This chain's CDR3 is CAISESPGGYGYTF. CDR3 nucleotide sequence: TGTGCCATCAGTGAGTCACCAGGGGGCTATGGCTACACCTTC.

On this clone itself: Other DNA sequences from this sample encode an identical CDR3 as well. The J gene is TRBJ1-5, the V gene TRBV5-1, with unresolved D. The CDR3 has 15 amino acids. The V gene lost 0 bases and the J gene lost 2 bases, with 9 bases spanning the gap. The V gene's germline CDR1 is SGHRS and CDR2 YFSETQ. The CDR3 sequence: CASSLDGGGNQPQHF. The CDR3 DNA is TGCGCCAGCAGCTTGGATGGTGGAGGCAATCAGCCCCAGCATTTT. Full variable domain (remainder filled in from reference TRBV5-1 and TRBJ1-5): KAGVTQTPRYLIKTRGQQVTLSCSPISGHRSVSWYQQTPGQGLQFLFEYFSETQRNKGNFPGRFSGRQFSNSRSEMNVSTLELGDSALYLCASSLDGGGNQPQHFGDGTRLSIL.

Only a few counts were recorded for this clone. This chain connects TRBV2 to TRBJ1-2, with D maybe TRBD1 (6 bases). The CDR3 has 13 amino acids. The germline V and J ends were trimmed by 7 bases and 3 bases, with 12 bases remaining between them. From germline, CDR1 is SNHLY and CDR2 FYNNEI. CDR3 amino acids: CASKDRSDYGYTF. CDR3 nucleotide sequence: TGTGCCAGCAAAGACAGGTCTGACTATGGCTACACCTTC.

This chain uses TRBV30 with TRBJ2-5; possibly TRBD1 for D (5 bases). Germline values: CDR1 GTSNPN, CDR2 SVGIG (reference sequence). This CDR3 is built from 15 residues. Deletions cut 0 bases from V and 5 bases from J, with 16 bases between. Here the CDR3 reads CAWSVPQGTRETQYF. The DNA for the CDR3 is TGTGCCTGGAGTGTACCCCAGGGAACCCGGGAGACCCAGTACTTC.

This clone showed up just a few times. J is TRBJ2-7 and V is TRBV10-3; tentatively, D is TRBD1 (6 bases). V lost 7 bases and J lost 0, with 10 bases in between. CDR3 length equals 13 residues. In germline, CDR1 is ENHRY, CDR2 SYGVKD. CDR3 sequence: CAITEDSSYEQYF. Here the CDR3 DNA reads TGTGCCATCACCGAGGACAGCTCCTACGAGCAGTACTTC.

This clone was picked up a small number of times. CDR3 sequence: CASSDREESEAFF. The DNA of the CDR3 is TGTGCCAGTAGTGACAGGGAGGAAAGTGAAGCTTTCTTT. The chain joins TRBV19 to TRBJ1-1; 7 bases match TRBD1. CDR3 size: 13 residues. V dropped 5 bases and J dropped 7; count of bases not matched to a gene: 7. Germline CDR1 is LNHDA and CDR2 is SQIVND (reference sequence).

The chain couples TRBV6-5 to TRBJ1-2; no reliable D call. The length of the CDR3 is 13 residues. Per the germline V gene, CDR1 is MNHEY and CDR2 is SVGAGI. Trimming pared 2 bases from V and 8 bases from J, leaving 12 bases between. CDR3 bases: TGTGCCAGCAGTTACGGAACATCGGGCGGCTACACCTTC. It is translated as CASSYGTSGGYTF.